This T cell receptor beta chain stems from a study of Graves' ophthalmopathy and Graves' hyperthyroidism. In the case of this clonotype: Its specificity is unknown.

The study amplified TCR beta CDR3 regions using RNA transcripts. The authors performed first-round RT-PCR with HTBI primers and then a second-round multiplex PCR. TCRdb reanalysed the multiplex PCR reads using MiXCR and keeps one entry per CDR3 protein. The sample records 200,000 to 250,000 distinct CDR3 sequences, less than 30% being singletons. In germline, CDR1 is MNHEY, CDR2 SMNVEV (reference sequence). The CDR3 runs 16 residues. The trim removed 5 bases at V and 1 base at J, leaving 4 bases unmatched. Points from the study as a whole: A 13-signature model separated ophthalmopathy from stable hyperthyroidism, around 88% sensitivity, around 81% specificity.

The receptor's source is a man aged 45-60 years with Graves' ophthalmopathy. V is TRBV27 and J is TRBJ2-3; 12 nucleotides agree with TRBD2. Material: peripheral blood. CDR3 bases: TGTGCCAGCAGTGCCCGACTAGCGGGAGGCACAGATACGCAGTATTTT. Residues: CASSARLAGGTDTQYF.